This T cell receptor (beta chain) was profiled in a study of blood T cells in healthy people across ages (dated by TCRdb to the mid-2010s). About the full investigation: In model experiments, template switching captured roughly one uniquely barcoded TCR beta cDNA molecule for every two T cells. The study measured age-related changes in TCR beta repertoire diversity using deep sequencing normalized with unique cDNA molecular identifiers. Four age groups were formed from the donors: young (average approximately 17 years), middle-aged (around 41), aged (roughly 58) and long-lived (around 82). To avoid experimental bias, donors of different ages were spread randomly across the sequencing lanes. The study analyzed two additional independent replicas of 1 million unique cDNA reads from the same blood draw for two donors, one aged 18 to 29 and one aged 80 or older.

Findings and caveats that apply to the study as a whole: Because the CMV infection status of the donors was unknown, age-related changes in expanded clonotypes may potentially have been confounded. Observed TCR beta diversity per million T cells fell roughly linearly with age, and a significant reduction was already apparent by age roughly 41. A strong correlation was found between observed TCR beta diversity and the percentage of naive T cells measured by flow cytometry. The long-lived group showed more naive CD4+ T cells, fewer expanded clones and increased TCR diversity than the aged group, suggesting age selection. Total diversity estimates from one million sequenced T cells were considered lower bounds and underestimates. Because profiling used bulk unsorted PBMCs, naive and antigen-experienced compartments could not be compared conclusively.

Library preparation employed 5' RACE. Instrument on record: Illumina HiSeq 2500. The second PCR ran for roughly 7 to 12 cycles and used a J-beta primer mix along with a sample-barcoded 5' primer. A template-switch 5' adaptor carrying 12 random nucleotides introduced a unique molecular identifier onto each TCR beta cDNA molecule. Each sample yielded at least 2.5 million CDR3-containing paired-end reads. All of the RNA was converted into first-strand cDNA using the Mint cDNA synthesis kit, with a TRBC-specific oligonucleotide serving as the primer. Following uracil-DNA glycosylase treatment, all cDNA underwent a first 18-cycle PCR with the universal primers M1SS and BC2_uni_R. On the authors' methods: For normalization, 1 million high-quality reads, each with a distinct molecular identifier, were randomly selected from each sample. Reads sharing molecular identifiers were discarded rather than binned into consensus sequences. MiTCR, set to a Q25 quality threshold and the strictest error-elimination algorithm, was used for CDR3 identification, clonotype clustering and error correction. Lower-bound total TCR beta diversity was estimated with a nonparametric unseen species model using Euler transformation. The public sequencing data were trimmed at Q25 with fastp and processed into clonotypes with MiXCR by TCRdb, which kept only in-frame beta chains. Rows are unified per CDR3 protein, each entry keeping the most common DNA and genes. TCRdb, not the original authors, processed these V and J calls. Within this sample are 850,000 to 1,000,000 distinct CDR3 sequences, with roughly half of them counted one time only. The ten largest make up 20% to 25% of the sample.

The donors were under 40 Caucasian individuals from Russia, aged about 6 to 100 years, who were systemically healthy. Each donor gave around 9.8 milliliters of peripheral blood, collected into EDTA-treated Vacutainer tubes. Ficoll-Paque density-gradient centrifugation was used to isolate PBMCs, with at least 7 million per sample. Total RNA, at least 6 micrograms per sample, was extracted from PBMCs with Trizol reagent. Naive CD45RAhigh/CD27high T cell percentages were measured by flow cytometry on a PBMC aliquot from every donor. In this sample, this clonotype turned up once. This receptor's antigen is unknown. No much larger clone is present one base from it, and per-base qualities are unavailable. V is reduced by 6 bases and J by 3 bases, leaving a spacing of 19 bases between them. CDR1 and CDR2 were assigned from the germline V gene (reference sequence) as DFQATT and SNEGSKA. The CDR3 runs 15 residues from the cysteine to the phenylalanine. Only the CDR3 DNA stays, 45 bases, in frame from base 1.

Sequenced material: blood. The receptor's source is a woman in her sixties or seventies in good health. This chain joins TRBV20-1 to TRBJ2-3; the D segment may tentatively be TRBD1 or TRBD2, each giving 5 matched bases. The bases read TGCAGTGCCCCTCGAGGGGAACTAAGAACAGATACGCAGTATTTT. It specifies CSAPRGELRTDTQYF.